This TCR beta chain came from a study of cytomegalovirus exposure and HLA in healthy donors (dated by TCRdb to the late 2010s). For context, the study as a whole: According to an earlier analysis of 550 to 750 of the donors, roughly 180 million T cells yielded roughly 100 million unique TCR beta sequences and approximately 300 Gb of sequence data. Among almost 400 genotyped donors of the cohort, an average of 235,054 unique TCR beta nucleotide sequences were sequenced per donor, roughly 20% of them non-productive. The later analysis used no new phenotypic data to find candidate immune exposures, relying instead on TCR beta sequences and their occurrence across donors. The study was designed to test whether signatures of past pathogen exposure could be identified by cataloging public T cell receptors. The number of donors typed differed by locus, with about 629-640 for A, B, C, DRB1 and DQB1, around 500 for DQA1, nearly 610 for DPA1, and under 490 for DPB1. Of the roughly 390 genotyped donors, about 80% fell in the genetic ancestry cluster associated with self-reported Caucasian donors. Every repertoire in the discovery cohort had been generated on one and the same sequencing platform. HLA typing included class I and class II loci at four-digit resolution. In a later analysis, previously published TCR beta repertoires from about 670 donors were re-analyzed and high-resolution HLA genotyping was added so that TCR occurrence patterns could be studied. An earlier analysis of about 620 of the donors applied high-throughput TCR beta sequencing to assess whether each TCR beta V gene segment acted as functional or pseudogenic. A later genetic analysis took genome-wide SNP genotypes for about 55% of the 666 donors and used that subset as a discovery cohort. Approximately 300 gigabases of sequencing data and roughly 81 million unique TCR sequences made up an early release that covered 640 HLA-typed donors. The study combined high-throughput TCR immunosequencing, statistical association of individual TCRs with disease status, and machine learning to predict cytomegalovirus infection status. Along with the approximately 670-subject first cohort, a separate validation cohort of 120 different subjects was used. Alongside the repertoire data, information on donor age, sex, ethnicity and CMV serostatus was compiled. Roughly five DR-DQ haplotypes were handled as single units for association and clustering because linkage in the cohort was strong. Using immunosequencing, the study profiled T cell repertoires from fewer than 700 subjects and related those repertoires to cytomegalovirus serostatus.

In total, 500 to 700 healthy bone marrow donors made up the cohort. Cohort members were all nominally healthy when sampled, although unrecorded immune exposures were likely present. The donor tested CMV seronegative, placing the donor among the 350 to 400 seronegative members of the cohort. Each donor provided a peripheral blood sample, and peripheral blood mononuclear cells were used for TCR beta sequencing. Genomic DNA extraction from the blood cell samples was performed with the Qiagen DNeasy Blood Extraction Kit. Libraries were prepared through the immunoSEQ multiplex PCR assay. A mixture of 60 forward primers for TCR Vbeta segments and 13 reverse primers for TCR Jbeta segments was used in the multiplex PCR. Amplification of the CDR3 region of rearranged TCR beta genes was performed with a multiplex PCR assay on genomic DNA. The amplified TCR beta libraries were sequenced on the Illumina HiSeq System as 87-base-pair reads. The paper's processing steps were these. Across the 700 or so repertoires, a later analysis counted tens of millions of unique TCR beta chains, 8.5 million to 12 million of which were shared by at least two donors. A nearest-neighbor algorithm error-corrected the raw reads and collapsed the reads into unique sequences, merging closely related sequences to remove PCR and sequencing errors. Alignment of CDR3 sequences to IMGT reference sequences was used to assign V, D and J gene segments. For a sequence to be retained, at least a six-nucleotide match to both a V gene segment and a J gene segment was required. A rearrangement counted as productive if the CDR3 had no stop codons and remained in frame with V and J, and every other rearrangement counted as non-productive. CDR3 was defined by IMGT convention, running from the second conserved V-encoded cysteine to the conserved J-encoded phenylalanine. The earlier analysis of about 590 of the donors excluded sequences that lacked an unambiguous match to a single V gene segment. In an earlier analysis of about 590 of the donors, a V segment was called functional when productive rearrangements were above 56.7%, and segregating when the standard deviation between donors exceeded 5%. To diagnose cytomegalovirus status from the catalog of TCR beta chain sequences, a statistical classification framework was built. V and J gene assignment, in a later analysis, came from comparing TCR nucleotide sequences with IMGT/GENE-DB human TR gene sequences. A later analysis assigned CDR3 sequences and most-parsimonious VDJ recombination scenarios with the TCRdist pipeline. In a later analysis, each TCR beta chain was defined by its CDR3 amino acid sequence together with its V-gene family, and reads lacking a unique V-gene family were excluded. As a way to deal with suspected cross-contamination and a sequencing artifact, a later analysis dropped approximately 570 nucleotide sequences that were highly shared and had low generation probability. For each public chain, a later analysis derived a clonal expansion index from normalized ranks of inferred template counts within each repertoire. A later analysis computed generation probabilities with a VDJ recombination model fitted to out-of-frame rearrangements, and checked the results against IGoR. Hypergeometric tests were used in a later analysis to score TCR-TCR, TCR-HLA and TCR-CMV co-occurrence, with a repertoire-size bias correction applied to the TCR pairs. False discovery rates were estimated in a later analysis by permuting HLA or CMV assignments 20 times. A later analysis grouped co-occurring TCRs with DBSCAN, adding TCRdist sequence similarity when clustering within HLA-allele-positive subsets. For co-occurrence clustering, repertoires with fewer than 30,000 or more than 120,000 public chains were excluded, along with about five repertoires with anomalous nucleotide sharing. Drawn from immuneACCESS, this table holds only the in-frame rearrangements with V and J called that TCRdb kept. Clones are partly lost; checked studies trace under half to an unresolved V gene and leave the rest unexplained. The V and J calls and the clone size are those of that table, but D and trimming were determined from the DNA. Recorded for this sample are around 110,000 clones; around 10% of them occurred a single time. The ten largest clones add up to 3% of the sample.

Summary of the overall study and its limitations: The authors suggested that the approach could potentially be generalized to other disease states and immunological phenotypes. Specific HLA alleles were associated with 15,000 to 20,000 TCR beta sequences at a false discovery rate of 0.05 in a later analysis. Immune exposure information for the cohort was limited to CMV serostatus. A later analysis found that most CMV-associated TCR beta chains appeared HLA-restricted, with HLA associations seemingly driven largely by CMV exposure. The sequencing pipeline was judged likely to have produced a cluster of highly shared sequence variants as a technical artifact. In an earlier analysis of around 600 of the donors, most TCR beta V segments were observed in productive rearrangements about 90% or about 30% of the time, broadly matching IMGT annotations. The study listed 150 to 200 TCR beta chains as associated with cytomegalovirus. V-gene and J-gene trimming of TCR beta chains was associated with a missense DCLRE1C variant in a later genetic analysis, and the association was replicated in an independent cohort. In both the original and validation cohorts, the classifier was reported to diagnose cytomegalovirus status with high specificity and sensitivity. In a later analysis, HLA-associated TCR beta chains were found to be more clonally expanded and to have lower generation probabilities than equally common non-associated chains. A further reported finding was that TCR beta sequences accurately predicted the HLA-A and HLA-B alleles for most subjects in the first cohort. In a later analysis, the rate of TCR association differed among HLA loci, with DRB1 alleles having the most associated TCRs and HLA-C alleles having the fewest. According to a later analysis, parvovirus B19, influenza, CMV and Epstein-Barr virus appeared linked to several top co-occurrence clusters. When HLA alleles, especially DR and DQ, strongly co-occurred, attributing TCR associations to individual alleles was difficult. In vitro tests confirmed that a few of the cytomegalovirus-associated TCR beta chains recognize cytomegalovirus antigens. Across donors, most TCR sequences were observed very rarely, whereas some public TCRs were present in many individuals. Sequencing depth was assumed to be roughly uniform across donors in the presence/absence analyses, though that assumption may not hold. A later genetic analysis reported fewer N-insertions in productive TCRs among donors in an Asian-associated ancestry cluster than the roughly 640-donor mean. Some IMGT-functional V segments, including TRBV6-2 and TRBV6-3, could not be told apart with the 87-base-pair reads, so those segments were excluded. The cohort was sequenced for TCR beta chains only, and without alpha or paired-chain data the features that could be detected were limited. Correlated functional status among segregating V segments might reflect linkage disequilibrium, but an unknown experimental factor could not be ruled out. Because HLA typing was missing for some donors at each locus, association tests included only the typed subset. Because counts were too low, roughly 17 rarely observed V segments, including chromosome 9 orphons, were left out of the earlier analysis of a few hundred of the donors.

The germline V gene gives CDR1 as MGHDK and CDR2 as SYGVNS. Trimming costs V 1 base and J 1 base, and their ends lie 4 bases apart. There are 13 amino acids in the CDR3, from cysteine to phenylalanine inclusive. The sequence is cut down to CDR3 DNA, 39 bases in frame from base 1. This clone was seen a few times. It has no known antigen specificity. Base quality data are lacking; no much larger clone is found one base away. The source of this sequence is a man younger than 45 in good health and CMV-seronegative. Sequenced input: PBMCs. This chain joins TRBV25-1 to TRBJ1-1, with the D gene call left open. The CDR3 is CASSESGNTEAFF. The nucleotide sequence reads as follows: TGTGCCAGCAGTGAATCCGGGAACACTGAAGCTTTCTTT.